Listed here are 5 T cell receptor beta chains from one sample, sequenced in a study of T cell clusters in autoimmune cytopenias. Multiplex touch-down PCR amplified TRB using TRB-A and TRB-B pools in one tube. Each CDR3 protein gets one entry in TCRdb, which reprocessed the multiplex PCR reads and gives no DNA. The table gives over 5,500 distinct CDR3 sequences; the top ten clones make up around 6.2% of it. Each sample's input was roughly 250 ng genomic DNA, 30,000 to 45,000 genome equivalents. The same specimen was also included in a second study, on T cell repertoires in aging, cancer and after chemotherapy.

Specimen: peripheral blood. The receptor set was obtained from a human donor in good health.

V usage is TRBV12-3 or TRBV12-4 and J usage is TRBJ1-3. The CDR3 runs 16 residues. The CDR3 loop is CASSFVAASSGNTIYF.

The chain is built from TRBV28 and TRBJ2-7; TCRdb gives TRBD1 as the D gene, but with no DNA this cannot be confirmed. CDR3 size: 15 residues. CDR1 and CDR2 (germline): MDHEN, SYDVKM. The CDR3: CASRRTGGNYYEQYF.

The V call is TRBV14, the J call TRBJ1-2; TCRdb indicates TRBD1, and absent DNA this call remains unverified. The CDR3 has 15 residues. Germline assignment: CDR1 SGHDN and CDR2 FVKESK. CDR3 amino acids: CASSATGANFYGYTF.

The rearrangement links TRBV5-1 to TRBJ2-3; the D call of TRBD2 rests on TCRdb alone, since no DNA is present to check it. CDR1 SGHRS and CDR2 YFSETQ come from the germline V gene. The length of the CDR3 is 15 residues. The CDR3 reads CASRYWDSRIDTQYF. The variable domain in full, with the rest retrieved from reference TRBV5-1 and TRBJ2-3, is KAGVTQTPRYLIKTRGQQVTLSCSPISGHRSVSWYQQTPGQGLQFLFEYFSETQRNKGNFPGRFSGRQFSNSRSEMNVSTLELGDSALYLCASRYWDSRIDTQYFGPGTRLTVL.

This chain uses TRBV11-2 with TRBJ2-5; TCRdb proposes TRBD1, but this gene call is untestable without DNA. This CDR3 contains 15 residues. Looked up from germline, CDR1 is SGHAT and CDR2 is FQNNGV. Here the CDR3 reads CASSSMTGPLETQYF.